This T cell receptor beta chain is from a study of glioma-infiltrating T cells after dendritic cell vaccination. Study background: Glioblastoma patients came from Phase I and II dendritic cell vaccination trials. Patients received three intradermal dendritic cell vaccine injections at biweekly intervals.

This CDR3 has 17 residues. Germline trimming cut 3 bases from V and 8 bases from J; bases unmatched to any gene: 8. The germline CDR1 and CDR2 sequences are LNHNV and YYDKDF (reference sequence). Amplification used 60 V beta primers and 13 J beta primers. Method: immunoSEQ multiplex PCR; TCRdb's copy keeps in-frame clones and lacks some. The sample records about 92,000 clones, around 86% being singletons. The sequencing used blood, collected before dendritic cell vaccination. This sequence joins TRBV15 and TRBJ2-1; 15 nucleotides agree with TRBD2. This sequence was found in a human donor with glioblastoma. As DNA, the CDR3 is TGTGCCACCAGCAGTCTCCGGACTAGCGGGGGGGCTGATGAGCAGTTCTTC. Its translation: CATSSLRTSGGADEQFF.